Included here is one TCR beta chain sequence, with context. V lost 6 bases and J lost 1, with 18 bases in between. There are 16 residues in the CDR3. Germline V CDR1 and CDR2: MNHNS, SASEGT. Researchers barred patients who had uncontrolled infection, other autoimmune disease, pregnancy or lactation. The PBMCs studied were ones that came from 9 to 10 ml fresh peripheral blood. This sample is drawn from a study of T cells in Graves' hyperthyroidism and ophthalmopathy. Study-level background: At the time of initial diagnosis and before any treatment, peripheral blood was collected.

Researchers amplified the TCR beta CDR3 regions from RNA transcripts. A set of HTBI primers served as the primers for a first-round RT-PCR of the TCR CDR3. One entry per CDR3 protein, called by TCRdb with MiXCR from the multiplex PCR reads. The repertoire has 660,000 or so distinct CDR3 sequences, around 21% of them found once; the top ten carry about 35%. The chain carries TRBV6-1 and TRBJ1-1; possible D gene TRBD1, 5 bases. The receptor comes from a man in his thirties or forties with Graves' ophthalmopathy. Sample: blood. CDR3 sequence: CASRPNQGERNTEAFF. The CDR3 DNA reads as TGTGCCAGCAGACCTAATCAGGGTGAAAGGAACACTGAAGCTTTCTTT.